The entry that follows covers one TCR beta chain sequence. Its antigen is undetermined. Other DNA variants within this sample encode the same CDR3. The data originate from a study of OX40 agonist ivuxolimab in advanced cancers. General study findings and limits: Patients with a partial response at 0.1-3.0 mg/kg had among the lowest clonal expansion.

Patients had blood sampled at baseline and again on cycle 4 day 1 and cycle 7 day 1. Data came from immunoSEQ multiplex PCR; TCRdb stores just in-frame clones and leaves some out. The sample comprises over 90,000 clones, under 90% of which are singletons, and less than 2% rests with the top ten. The sample in question was CD4+ or CD8+ T cells sorted from blood, obtained in a trial of the OX40 agonist ivuxolimab. The source is an adult with an advanced solid tumor such as melanoma, head and neck, liver or kidney cancer.

This CDR3 reads CASSIGQGGTDTQYF. The CDR3 DNA reads as TGTGCCAGTAGTATAGGACAGGGGGGCACAGATACGCAGTATTTT. The rearrangement uses TRBV19 and TRBJ2-3; the match to TRBD1 covers 9 bases. The CDR3 sequence is 15 residues long. Losses at the gene ends were 1 base for V and 1 base for J; bases not matched to a gene: 0. Per the germline V gene, CDR1 is LNHDA and CDR2 is SQIVND (reference sequence).